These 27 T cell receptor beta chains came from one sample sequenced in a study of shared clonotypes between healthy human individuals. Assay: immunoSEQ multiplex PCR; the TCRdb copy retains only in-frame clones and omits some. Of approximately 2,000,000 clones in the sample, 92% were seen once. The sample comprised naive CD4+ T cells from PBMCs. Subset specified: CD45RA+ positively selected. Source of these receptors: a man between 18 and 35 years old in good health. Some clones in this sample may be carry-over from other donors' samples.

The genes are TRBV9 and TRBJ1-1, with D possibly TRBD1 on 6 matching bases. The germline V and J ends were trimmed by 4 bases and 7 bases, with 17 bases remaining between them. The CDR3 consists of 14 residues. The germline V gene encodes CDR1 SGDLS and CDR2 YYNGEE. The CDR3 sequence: CASSPRTALGEAFF. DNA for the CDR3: TGTGCCAGCAGCCCCAGGACAGCCTTGGGTGAAGCTTTCTTT.

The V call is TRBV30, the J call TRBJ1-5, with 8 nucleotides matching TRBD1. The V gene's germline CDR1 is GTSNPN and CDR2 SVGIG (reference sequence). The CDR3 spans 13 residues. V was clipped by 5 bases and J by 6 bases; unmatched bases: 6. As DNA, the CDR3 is TGTGCCTGGGGGGACAGGCGGAGTCAGCCCCAGCATTTT. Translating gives CAWGDRRSQPQHF.

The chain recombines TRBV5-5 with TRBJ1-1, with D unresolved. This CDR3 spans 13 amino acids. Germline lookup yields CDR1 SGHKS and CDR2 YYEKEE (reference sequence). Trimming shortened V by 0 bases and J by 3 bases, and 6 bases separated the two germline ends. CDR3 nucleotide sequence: TGTGCCAGCAGCTTGGCGGCACACACTGAAGCTTTCTTT. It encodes CASSLAAHTEAFF.

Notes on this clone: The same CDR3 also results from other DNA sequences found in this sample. CDR3 sequence reads: CASSPSRDTGELFF. The CDR3 region has the DNA TGTGCCAGCAGCCCCTCTAGGGACACCGGGGAGCTGTTTTTT. V gene TRBV7-3 combines with J gene TRBJ2-2; D call uncertain. The CDR3 is made up of 14 amino acids. In germline, CDR1 is SGHTA, CDR2 FQGTGA. Trimming stripped 5 bases from V and 3 bases from J, with 10 bases between.

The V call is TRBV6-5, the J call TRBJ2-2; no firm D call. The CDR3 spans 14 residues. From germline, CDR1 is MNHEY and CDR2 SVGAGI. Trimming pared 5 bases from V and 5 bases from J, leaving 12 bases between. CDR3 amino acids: CASSETHLTGELFF. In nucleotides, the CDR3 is TGTGCCAGCAGTGAGACTCACCTGACCGGGGAGCTGTTTTTT.

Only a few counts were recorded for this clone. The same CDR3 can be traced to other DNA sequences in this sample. The CDR3 DNA reads TGCGCCAGCAGCTTAATCGGGACAGGGGGCTATGGCTACACCTTC. This gives the protein CASSLIGTGGYGYTF. V and J are TRBV5-1 and TRBJ1-2; TRBD1 matches 11 bases. The ends lost 2 bases at V and 4 bases at J; junction bases unmatched: 4. CDR1 and CDR2 from the germline V gene are SGHRS and YFSETQ. The CDR3 runs to 15 residues.

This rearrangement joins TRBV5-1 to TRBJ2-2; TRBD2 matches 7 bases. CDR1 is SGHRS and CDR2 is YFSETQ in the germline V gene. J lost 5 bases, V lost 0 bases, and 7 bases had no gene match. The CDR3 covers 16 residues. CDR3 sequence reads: CASSLGVAGSTGELFF. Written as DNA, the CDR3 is TGCGCCAGCAGCTTGGGGGTAGCGGGCAGTACCGGGGAGCTGTTTTTT.

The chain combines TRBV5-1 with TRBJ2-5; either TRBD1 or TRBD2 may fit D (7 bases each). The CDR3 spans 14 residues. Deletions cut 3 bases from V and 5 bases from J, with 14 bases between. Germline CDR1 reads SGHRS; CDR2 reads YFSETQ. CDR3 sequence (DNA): TGCGCCAGCAGCTACCCAGGGGGAGGGGAGACCCAGTACTTC. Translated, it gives CASSYPGGGETQYF.

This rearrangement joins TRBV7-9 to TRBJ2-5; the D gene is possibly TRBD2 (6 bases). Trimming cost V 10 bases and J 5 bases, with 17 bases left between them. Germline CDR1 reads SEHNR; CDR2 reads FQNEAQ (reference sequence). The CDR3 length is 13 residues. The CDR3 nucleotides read TGTGCCACCCTTCCGCGGGGCTTGGAGACCCAGTACTTC. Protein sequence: CATLPRGLETQYF.

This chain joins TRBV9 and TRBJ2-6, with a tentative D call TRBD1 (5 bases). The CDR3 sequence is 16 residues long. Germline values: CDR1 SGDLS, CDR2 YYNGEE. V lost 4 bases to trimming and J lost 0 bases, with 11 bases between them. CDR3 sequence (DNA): TGTGCCAGCAGCACCCGACAGAACTCTGGGGCCAACGTCCTGACTTTC. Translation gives CASSTRQNSGANVLTF.

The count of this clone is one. The CDR3 loop reads CASSQRNTGELFF. CDR3 DNA sequence: TGTGCCAGCAGCCAAAGGAACACCGGGGAGCTGTTTTTT. The rearrangement links TRBV5-8 to TRBJ2-2, with D uncertain. This CDR3 is built from 13 residues. From germline, CDR1 is SGHTS and CDR2 YDEGEE. V lost 4 bases and J lost 1, with 5 bases in between.

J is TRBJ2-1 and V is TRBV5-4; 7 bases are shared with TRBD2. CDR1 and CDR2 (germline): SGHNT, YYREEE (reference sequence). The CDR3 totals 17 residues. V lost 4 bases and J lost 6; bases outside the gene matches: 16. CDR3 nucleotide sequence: TGTGCCAGCAGCCGGGGAGGGTCGCGGGATGGGGTCAATGAGCAGTTCTTC. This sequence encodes CASSRGGSRDGVNEQFF.

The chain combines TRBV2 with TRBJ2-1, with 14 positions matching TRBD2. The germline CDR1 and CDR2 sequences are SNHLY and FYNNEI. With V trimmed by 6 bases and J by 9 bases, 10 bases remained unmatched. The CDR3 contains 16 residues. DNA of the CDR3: TGTGCCAGCAGACCTCAGACTAGCGGGAGGGCCGGTGAGCAGTTCTTC. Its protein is CASRPQTSGRAGEQFF.

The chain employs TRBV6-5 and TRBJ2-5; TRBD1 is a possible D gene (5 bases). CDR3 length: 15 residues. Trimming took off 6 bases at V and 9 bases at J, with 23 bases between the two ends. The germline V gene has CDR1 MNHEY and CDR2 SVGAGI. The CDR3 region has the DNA TGTGCCAGCAGGGGGCCTGTCGGGTCTTCTTCCCCCCAGTACTTC. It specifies CASRGPVGSSSPQYF.

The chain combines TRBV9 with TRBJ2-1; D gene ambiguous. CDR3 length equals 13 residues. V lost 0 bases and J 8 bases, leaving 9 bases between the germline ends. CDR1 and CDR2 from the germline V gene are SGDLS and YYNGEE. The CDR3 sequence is CASSVESRDEQFF. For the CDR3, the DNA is TGTGCCAGCAGCGTAGAAAGCCGGGATGAGCAGTTCTTC.

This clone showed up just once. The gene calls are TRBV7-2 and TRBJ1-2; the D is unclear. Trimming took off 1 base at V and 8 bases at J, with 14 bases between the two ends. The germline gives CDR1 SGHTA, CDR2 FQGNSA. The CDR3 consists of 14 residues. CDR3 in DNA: TGTGCCAGCAGCTTAGTTTCGGGCCCCGCCGGCTACACCTTC. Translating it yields CASSLVSGPAGYTF.

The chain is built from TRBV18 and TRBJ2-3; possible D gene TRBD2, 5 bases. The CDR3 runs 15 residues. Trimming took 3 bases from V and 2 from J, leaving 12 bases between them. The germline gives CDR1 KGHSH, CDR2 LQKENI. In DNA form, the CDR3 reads TGTGCCAGCTCACCCGGACTCCTGGTCACAGATACGCAGTATTTT. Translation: CASSPGLLVTDTQYF.

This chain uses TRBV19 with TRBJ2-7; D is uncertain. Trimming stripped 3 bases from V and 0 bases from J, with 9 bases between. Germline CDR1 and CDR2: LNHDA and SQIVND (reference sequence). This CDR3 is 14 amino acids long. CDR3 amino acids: CASSIEHRSYEQYF. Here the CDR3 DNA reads TGTGCCAGTAGTATTGAGCACCGCTCCTACGAGCAGTACTTC.

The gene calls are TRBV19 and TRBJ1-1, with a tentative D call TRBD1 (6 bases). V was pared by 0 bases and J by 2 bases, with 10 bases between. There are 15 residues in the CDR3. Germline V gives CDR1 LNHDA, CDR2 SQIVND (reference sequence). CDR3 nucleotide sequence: TGTGCCAGTAGTATAGAACAGGGACCAAACACTGAAGCTTTCTTT. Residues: CASSIEQGPNTEAFF.

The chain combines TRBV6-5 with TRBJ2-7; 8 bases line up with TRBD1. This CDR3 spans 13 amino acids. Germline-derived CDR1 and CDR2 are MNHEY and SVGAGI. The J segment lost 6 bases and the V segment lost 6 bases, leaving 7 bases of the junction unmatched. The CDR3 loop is CASSRQGLGEQYF. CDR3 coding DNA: TGTGCCAGCAGCCGACAGGGGCTAGGCGAGCAGTACTTC.

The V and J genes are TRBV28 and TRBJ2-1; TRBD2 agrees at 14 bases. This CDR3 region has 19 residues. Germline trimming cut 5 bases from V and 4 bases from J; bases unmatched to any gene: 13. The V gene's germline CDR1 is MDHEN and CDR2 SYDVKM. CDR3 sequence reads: CASSPMTSGRATLYNEQFF. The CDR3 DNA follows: TGTGCCAGCAGTCCGATGACTAGCGGGAGGGCCACATTGTACAATGAGCAGTTCTTC.

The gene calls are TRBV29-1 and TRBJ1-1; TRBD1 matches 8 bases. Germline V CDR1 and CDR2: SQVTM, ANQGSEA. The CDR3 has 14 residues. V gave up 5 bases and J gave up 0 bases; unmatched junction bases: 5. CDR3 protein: CSVYRGRLNTEAFF. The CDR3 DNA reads TGCAGCGTTTACAGGGGGAGATTGAACACTGAAGCTTTCTTT.

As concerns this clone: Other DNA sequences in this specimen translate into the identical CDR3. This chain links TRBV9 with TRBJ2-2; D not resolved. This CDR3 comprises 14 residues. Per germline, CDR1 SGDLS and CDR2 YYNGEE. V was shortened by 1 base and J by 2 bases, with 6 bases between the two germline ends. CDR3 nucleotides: TGTGCCAGCAGCGTATCTTCAAACACCGGGGAGCTGTTTTTT. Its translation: CASSVSSNTGELFF.

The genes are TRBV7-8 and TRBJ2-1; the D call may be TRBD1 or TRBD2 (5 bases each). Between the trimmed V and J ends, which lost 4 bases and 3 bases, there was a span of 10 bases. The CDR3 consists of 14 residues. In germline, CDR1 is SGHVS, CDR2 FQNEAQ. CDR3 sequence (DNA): TGTGCCAGCAGCTCCCGGGACGGCTACAATGAGCAGTTCTTC. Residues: CASSSRDGYNEQFF.

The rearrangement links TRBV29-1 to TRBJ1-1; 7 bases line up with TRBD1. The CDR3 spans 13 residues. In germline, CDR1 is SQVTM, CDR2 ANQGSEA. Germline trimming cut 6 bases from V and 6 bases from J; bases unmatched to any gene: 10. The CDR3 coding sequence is TGCAGCGTAGGTAGGGGGCTCAGGCCTGAAGCTTTCTTT. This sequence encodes CSVGRGLRPEAFF. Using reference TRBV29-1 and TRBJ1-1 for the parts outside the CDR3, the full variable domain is SAVISQKPSRDICQRGTSLTIQCQVDSQVTMMFWYRQQPGQSLTLIATANQGSEATYESGFVIDKFPISRPNLTFSTLTVSNMSPEDSSIYLCSVGRGLRPEAFFGQGTRLTVV.

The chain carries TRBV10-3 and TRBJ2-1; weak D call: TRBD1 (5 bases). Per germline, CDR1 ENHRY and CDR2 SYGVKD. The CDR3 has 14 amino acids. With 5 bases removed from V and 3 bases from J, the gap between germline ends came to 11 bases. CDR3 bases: TGTGCCATCAGTCAGGGCAGGGACTACAATGAGCAGTTCTTC. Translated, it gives CAISQGRDYNEQFF.

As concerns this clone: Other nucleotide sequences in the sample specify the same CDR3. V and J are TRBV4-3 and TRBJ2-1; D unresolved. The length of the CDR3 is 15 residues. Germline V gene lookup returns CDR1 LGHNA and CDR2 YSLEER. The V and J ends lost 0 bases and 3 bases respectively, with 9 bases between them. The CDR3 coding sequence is TGCGCCAGCAGCCAAGATTTGGCAGGCTACAATGAGCAGTTCTTC. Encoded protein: CASSQDLAGYNEQFF.